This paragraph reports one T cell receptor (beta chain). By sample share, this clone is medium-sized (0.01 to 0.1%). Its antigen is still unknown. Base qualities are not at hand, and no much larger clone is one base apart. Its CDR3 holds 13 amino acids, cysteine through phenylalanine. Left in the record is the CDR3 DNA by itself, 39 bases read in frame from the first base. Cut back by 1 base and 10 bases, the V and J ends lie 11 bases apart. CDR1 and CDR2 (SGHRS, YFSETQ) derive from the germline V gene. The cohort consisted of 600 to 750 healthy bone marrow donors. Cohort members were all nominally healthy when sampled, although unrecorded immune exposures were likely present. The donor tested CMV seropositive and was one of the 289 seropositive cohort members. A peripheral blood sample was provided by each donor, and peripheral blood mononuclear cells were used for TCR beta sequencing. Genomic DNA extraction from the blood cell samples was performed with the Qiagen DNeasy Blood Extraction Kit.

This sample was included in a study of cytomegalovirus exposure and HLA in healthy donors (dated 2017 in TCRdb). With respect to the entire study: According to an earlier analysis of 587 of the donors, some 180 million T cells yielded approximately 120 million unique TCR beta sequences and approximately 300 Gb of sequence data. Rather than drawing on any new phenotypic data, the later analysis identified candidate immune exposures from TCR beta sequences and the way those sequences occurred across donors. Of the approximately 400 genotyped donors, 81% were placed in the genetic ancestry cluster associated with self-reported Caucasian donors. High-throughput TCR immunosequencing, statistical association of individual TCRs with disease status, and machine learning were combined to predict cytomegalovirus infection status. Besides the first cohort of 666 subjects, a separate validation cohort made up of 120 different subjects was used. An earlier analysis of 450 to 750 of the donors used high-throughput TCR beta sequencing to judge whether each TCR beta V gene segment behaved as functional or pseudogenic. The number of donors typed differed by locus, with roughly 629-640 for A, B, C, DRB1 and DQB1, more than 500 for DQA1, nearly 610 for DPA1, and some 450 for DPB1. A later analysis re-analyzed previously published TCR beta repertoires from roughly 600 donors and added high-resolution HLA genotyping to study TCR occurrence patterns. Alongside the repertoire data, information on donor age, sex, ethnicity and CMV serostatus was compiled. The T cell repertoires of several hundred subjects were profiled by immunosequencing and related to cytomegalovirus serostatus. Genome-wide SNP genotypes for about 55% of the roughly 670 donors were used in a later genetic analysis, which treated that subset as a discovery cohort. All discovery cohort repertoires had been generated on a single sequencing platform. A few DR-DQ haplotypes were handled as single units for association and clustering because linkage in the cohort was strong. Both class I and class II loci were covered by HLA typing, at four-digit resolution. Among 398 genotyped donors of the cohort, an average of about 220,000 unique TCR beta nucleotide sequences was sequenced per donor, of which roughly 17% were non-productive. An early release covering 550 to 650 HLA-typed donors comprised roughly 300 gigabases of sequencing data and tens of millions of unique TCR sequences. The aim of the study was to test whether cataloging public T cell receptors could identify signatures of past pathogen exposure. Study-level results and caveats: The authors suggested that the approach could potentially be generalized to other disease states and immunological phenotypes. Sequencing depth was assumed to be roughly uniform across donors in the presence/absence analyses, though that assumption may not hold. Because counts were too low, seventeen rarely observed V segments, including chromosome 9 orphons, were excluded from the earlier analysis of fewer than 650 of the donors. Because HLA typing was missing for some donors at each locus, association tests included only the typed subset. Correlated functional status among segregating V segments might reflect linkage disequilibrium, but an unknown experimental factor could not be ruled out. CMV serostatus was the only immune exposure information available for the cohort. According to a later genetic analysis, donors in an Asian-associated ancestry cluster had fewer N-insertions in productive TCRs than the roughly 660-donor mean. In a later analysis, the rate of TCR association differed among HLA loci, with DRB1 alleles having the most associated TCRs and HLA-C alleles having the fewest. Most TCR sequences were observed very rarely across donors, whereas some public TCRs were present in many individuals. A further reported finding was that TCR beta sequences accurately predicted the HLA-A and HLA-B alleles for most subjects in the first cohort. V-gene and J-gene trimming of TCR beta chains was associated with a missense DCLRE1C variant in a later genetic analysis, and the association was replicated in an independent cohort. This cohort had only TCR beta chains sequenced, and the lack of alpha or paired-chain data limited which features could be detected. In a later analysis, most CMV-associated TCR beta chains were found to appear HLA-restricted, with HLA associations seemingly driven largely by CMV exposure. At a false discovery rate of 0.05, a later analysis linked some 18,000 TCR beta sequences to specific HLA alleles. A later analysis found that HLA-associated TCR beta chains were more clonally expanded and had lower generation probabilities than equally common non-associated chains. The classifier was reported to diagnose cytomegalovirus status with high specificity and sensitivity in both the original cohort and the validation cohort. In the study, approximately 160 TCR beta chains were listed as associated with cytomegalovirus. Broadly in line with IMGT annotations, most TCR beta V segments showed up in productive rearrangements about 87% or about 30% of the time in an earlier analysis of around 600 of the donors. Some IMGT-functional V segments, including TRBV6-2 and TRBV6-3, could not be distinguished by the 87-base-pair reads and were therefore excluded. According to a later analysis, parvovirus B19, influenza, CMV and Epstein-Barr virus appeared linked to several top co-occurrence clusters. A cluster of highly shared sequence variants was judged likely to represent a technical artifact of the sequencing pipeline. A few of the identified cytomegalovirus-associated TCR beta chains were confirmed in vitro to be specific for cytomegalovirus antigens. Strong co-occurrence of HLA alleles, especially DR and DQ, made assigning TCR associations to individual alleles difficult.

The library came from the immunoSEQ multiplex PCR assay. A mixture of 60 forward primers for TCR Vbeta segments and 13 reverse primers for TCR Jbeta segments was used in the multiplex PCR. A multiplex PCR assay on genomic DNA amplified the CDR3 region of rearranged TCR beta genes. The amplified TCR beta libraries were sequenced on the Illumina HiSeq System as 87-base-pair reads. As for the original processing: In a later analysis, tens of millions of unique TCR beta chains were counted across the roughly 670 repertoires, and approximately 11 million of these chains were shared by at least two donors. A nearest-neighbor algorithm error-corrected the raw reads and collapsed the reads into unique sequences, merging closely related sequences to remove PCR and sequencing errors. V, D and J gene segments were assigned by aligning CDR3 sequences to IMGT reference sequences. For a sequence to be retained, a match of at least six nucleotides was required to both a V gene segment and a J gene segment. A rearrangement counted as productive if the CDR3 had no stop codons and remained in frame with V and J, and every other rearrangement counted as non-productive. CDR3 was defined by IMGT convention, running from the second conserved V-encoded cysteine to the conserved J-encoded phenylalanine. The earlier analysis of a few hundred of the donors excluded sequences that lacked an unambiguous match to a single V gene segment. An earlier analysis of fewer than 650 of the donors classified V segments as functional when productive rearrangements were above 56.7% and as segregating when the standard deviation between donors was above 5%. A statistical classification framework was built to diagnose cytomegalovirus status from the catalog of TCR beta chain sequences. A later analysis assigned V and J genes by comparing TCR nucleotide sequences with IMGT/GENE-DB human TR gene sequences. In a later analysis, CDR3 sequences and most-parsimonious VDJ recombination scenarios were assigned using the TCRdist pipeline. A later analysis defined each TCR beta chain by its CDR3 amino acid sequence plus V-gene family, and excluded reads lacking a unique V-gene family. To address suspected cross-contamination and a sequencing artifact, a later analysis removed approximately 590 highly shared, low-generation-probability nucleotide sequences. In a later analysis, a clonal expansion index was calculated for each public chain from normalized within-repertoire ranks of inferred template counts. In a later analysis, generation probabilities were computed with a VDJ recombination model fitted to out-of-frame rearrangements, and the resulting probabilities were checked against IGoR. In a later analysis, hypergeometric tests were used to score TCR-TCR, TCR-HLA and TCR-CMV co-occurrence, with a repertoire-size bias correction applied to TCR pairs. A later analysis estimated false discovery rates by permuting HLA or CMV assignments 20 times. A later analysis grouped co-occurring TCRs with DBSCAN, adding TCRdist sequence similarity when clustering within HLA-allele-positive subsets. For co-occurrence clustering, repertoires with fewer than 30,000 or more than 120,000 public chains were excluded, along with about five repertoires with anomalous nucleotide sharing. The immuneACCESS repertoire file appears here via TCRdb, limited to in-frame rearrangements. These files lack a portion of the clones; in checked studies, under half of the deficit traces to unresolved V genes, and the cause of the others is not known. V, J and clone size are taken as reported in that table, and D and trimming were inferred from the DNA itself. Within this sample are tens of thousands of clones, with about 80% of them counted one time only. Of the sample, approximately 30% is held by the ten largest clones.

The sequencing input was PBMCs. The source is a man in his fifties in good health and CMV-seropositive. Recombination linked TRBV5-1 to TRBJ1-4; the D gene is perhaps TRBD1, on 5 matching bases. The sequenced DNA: TGCGCCAGCAGCTTGTGGCAGGGCGGAAAACTGTTTTTT. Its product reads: CASSLWQGGKLFF.